This TCR beta chain was captured by sequencing in a study of T cells after yellow fever vaccination. The CDR3 totals 14 residues. Germline V gene lookup returns CDR1 LGHDT and CDR2 YNNKEL (reference sequence). The J segment lost 10 bases and the V segment lost 4 bases, leaving 10 bases of the junction unmatched. This clonotype was seen more than once but under ten times. MiXCR, applied by TCRdb to the 5' RACE reads, yields one record per CDR3 protein. The sample includes around 300,000 distinct CDR3 sequences, approximately 4% of them seen just once. This sequence originates from a young man who received the YFV17D yellow fever vaccine. This rearrangement joins TRBV3-1 to TRBJ2-1; 7 nucleotides agree with TRBD1. This specimen was PBMCs, taken 15 days after the yellow fever booster vaccination. Here the CDR3 DNA reads TGTGCCAGCAGCCGGGACAGCAGATCTGGGGAGCAGTTCTTC. This codes for CASSRDSRSGEQFF.